This is a list of T cell receptor beta chains from one sample in a study of Ad26.COV2.S vaccination and SARS-CoV-2 variants. Produced via immunoSEQ multiplex PCR; TCRdb's table is partial and in-frame only. The sample has fewer than 400,000 clones; 89% are singletons. Sequencing used peripheral blood, obtained in a trial of Ad26.COV2.S vaccine versus placebo. The source is a person aged 18-65 years who received the Ad26.COV2.S COVID-19 vaccine or a placebo. The CDR3 runs from the conserved cysteine through the conserved F or W. Each record gives: D gene, J gene, clone size, V gene, CDR3 length, CDR3 DNA, CDR3 protein. D genes are given only for firm matches. Part of the rows lack a size; the others show once, few, many or a class for expanded clones.

NA | TRBJ1-5 | NA | TRBV28 | 11 | TGTGCCAGCAGAAAAAATCAGCCCCAGCATTTT | CASRKNQPQHF
TRBD2 | TRBJ2-4 | once | TRBV29-1 | 14 | TGCAGCGTCCGAGGGAGCGGGAGGGCCTACATTCAGTACTTC | CSVRGSGRAYIQYF
TRBD1 | TRBJ2-2 | NA | TRBV7-2 | 15 | TGTGCCAGCAGCCCAGGACAGGCCGGGGCCGGGGAGCTGTTTTTT | CASSPGQAGAGELFF
TRBD2 | TRBJ2-3 | NA | TRBV30 | 15 | TGTGCCTGGAGCCTACTAGCGGGAGGCACAGATACGCAGTATTTT | CAWSLLAGGTDTQYF
TRBD2 | TRBJ2-3 | NA | TRBV3-1/TRBV3-2 | 17 | TGTGCCAGCAGCCAAGATGGGCAGCGGGACGATACAGATACGCAGTATTTT | CASSQDGQRDDTDTQYF
NA | TRBJ2-4 | NA | TRBV14 | 16 | TGTGCCAGCAGCCAAGCTTTAGGTCGTACCAAAAACATTCAGTACTTC | CASSQALGRTKNIQYF
TRBD2 | TRBJ2-5 | NA | TRBV30 | 15 | TGTGCCTGGAGCTCTGGACTAGGTTCCCAAGAGACCCAGTACTTC | CAWSSGLGSQETQYF
NA | TRBJ1-1 | NA | TRBV24-1 | 13 | TGTGCCACCAGTGATTTTGGGGGGGATGAAGCTTTCTTT | CATSDFGGDEAFF
NA | TRBJ1-5 | NA | TRBV25-1 | 14 | TGTGCCAGCAGTCTGGGAGCACACAATCAGCCCCAGCATTTT | CASSLGAHNQPQHF
TRBD2 | TRBJ2-1 | NA | TRBV5-4 | 15 | TGTGCCAGCAGCGCGGGGACTAGCGGGTACAATGAGCAGTTCTTC | CASSAGTSGYNEQFF
NA | TRBJ2-2 | NA | TRBV6-5 | 15 | TGTGCCAGCAGTTACCGTGGGCACGACACCGGGGAGCTGTTTTTT | CASSYRGHDTGELFF
TRBD1 | TRBJ2-3 | NA | TRBV27 | 18 | TGTGCCAGCAGTCCAGGACAGGGGGCTGCATTACGCACAGATACGCAGTATTTT | CASSPGQGAALRTDTQYF
NA | TRBJ2-1 | once | TRBV12-5 | 12 | TGTGCTAGTGTCTCGGGATGGAATGAGCAGTTCTTC | CASVSGWNEQFF
NA | TRBJ2-7 | NA | TRBV20-1 | 11 | TGCAGTGCTGCTCCCCGCTACGAGCAGTACTTC | CSAAPRYEQYF
TRBD2 | TRBJ2-1 | NA | TRBV5-1 | 13 | TGCGCCAGCAGCCCGGGACTAGTTAATGAGCAGTTCTTC | CASSPGLVNEQFF
NA | TRBJ2-5 | NA | TRBV30 | 16 | TGTGCCTGGAGTGTAGGGGGGACCCCTTGGAAAGAGACCCAGTACTTC | CAWSVGGTPWKETQYF
NA | TRBJ1-1 | NA | TRBV6-5 | 16 | TGTGCCAGCAGTTACCAAGCCTGGACGGGGAACACTGAAGCTTTCTTT | CASSYQAWTGNTEAFF
NA | TRBJ2-7 | NA | TRBV12-2 | 10 | TGTGCAAGTCGCTCTTACGAGCAGTACTTC | CASRSYEQYF
NA | TRBJ2-5 | NA | TRBV28 | 13 | TGTGCCAGCGGAACAGCGATGGAAGAGACCCAGTACTTC | CASGTAMEETQYF
NA | TRBJ2-2 | few | TRBV4-2 | 13 | TGTGCCAGCAGCCGCGAAGATAACGGGGAGCTGTTTTTT | CASSREDNGELFF
TRBD2 | TRBJ2-3 | NA | TRBV27 | 17 | TGTGCCAGCAGTCCGATTAGCGGGAGGGCCAGAGACGATACGCAGTATTTT | CASSPISGRARDDTQYF
NA | TRBJ1-6 | NA | TRBV4-1 | 15 | TGCGCCAGCAGCCAAGAGTGGCAGGTCGATTCACCCCTCCACTTT | CASSQEWQVDSPLHF
NA | TRBJ2-3 | NA | TRBV19 | 16 | TGTGCCAGTAGCCACCGTACAGGGACGGCTGCAGATACGCAGTATTTT | CASSHRTGTAADTQYF
NA | TRBJ2-2 | NA | TRBV7-7 | 17 | TGTGCTAGCAGCTTAGAGATGCGTGAAGGGTTGGGCGGGGAGCTGTTTTTT | CASSLEMREGLGGELFF
NA | TRBJ1-6 | NA | TRBV6-2/TRBV6-3 | 17 | TGTGCCAGCAGTTACAATGCTCCGGACAATTCAGGTTCACCCCTCCACTTT | CASSYNAPDNSGSPLHF
TRBD1 | TRBJ1-2 | NA | TRBV25-1 | 13 | TGTGCCAGCAGTGAAAACAGGGGGTCTGGCTACACCTTC | CASSENRGSGYTF